These 9 T cell receptor beta chains were sequenced from one sample in a study of blood T cell repertoires in COVID-19. Generated by immunoSEQ multiplex PCR, the TCRdb table keeps only in-frame clones and is missing some. The repertoire holds roughly 240,000 clones, with about 88% as singletons. Sequencing was carried out using peripheral blood. The receptor source for this set is a man younger than 30 with active or convalescent COVID-19.

The genes are TRBV5-1 and TRBJ2-7, with D perhaps TRBD2 (5 bases). Trimming pared 4 bases from V and 5 bases from J, leaving 22 bases between. CDR1 and CDR2 (germline): SGHRS, YFSETQ. This CDR3 contains 16 residues. The CDR3 spells CASSGTERLSLDEQYF. The CDR3, as DNA: TGCGCCAGCAGCGGAACCGAGCGGCTGAGTTTAGACGAGCAGTACTTC. Variable domain in full (rest from reference TRBV5-1 and TRBJ2-7): KAGVTQTPRYLIKTRGQQVTLSCSPISGHRSVSWYQQTPGQGLQFLFEYFSETQRNKGNFPGRFSGRQFSNSRSEMNVSTLELGDSALYLCASSGTERLSLDEQYFGPGTRLTVT.

V usage is TRBV6-2 or TRBV6-3 and J usage is TRBJ2-7; TRBD2 matches at 9 bases. This CDR3 is built from 18 residues. The germline CDR1 and CDR2 sequences are MNHEY and SVGEGT. J was trimmed by 3 bases and V by 4 bases; bases with no gene match: 16. The CDR3 spells CASSFPGIAGAVNYEQYF. The DNA for the CDR3 is TGTGCCAGCAGTTTCCCCGGGATAGCGGGAGCAGTAAACTACGAGCAGTACTTC.

Remarks on this clone: The same CDR3 also results from other DNA sequences found in this sample. CDR3 loop: CASSLGGGYGYTF. As DNA, the CDR3 is TGTGCCAGCAGCTTAGGAGGGGGCTATGGCTACACCTTC. V is TRBV7-9 and J is TRBJ1-2, with TRBD1 as a possible D gene (6 bases). The CDR3 extends over 13 amino acids. V was pared by 1 base and J by 4 bases, with 7 bases between. CDR1 is SEHNR and CDR2 is FQNEAQ in the germline V gene (reference sequence).

As to this clone: In the same sample, other DNA sequences code for this CDR3. The CDR3 DNA reads as TGTGCCAGCAGCTTACGAGGGTATGGCTACACCTTC. The encoded protein is CASSLRGYGYTF. The chain has TRBV7-9 and TRBJ1-2; D is uncertain. V gave up 2 bases and J gave up 5 bases, with 6 bases separating them. Germline V gene lookup returns CDR1 SEHNR and CDR2 FQNEAQ (reference sequence). The CDR3 consists of 12 residues.

The chain employs TRBV6-5 and TRBJ1-1; no firm D call. CDR3 length: 13 residues. The V gene lost 6 bases and the J gene lost 11 bases, with 19 bases spanning the gap. The germline CDR1 and CDR2 sequences are MNHEY and SVGAGI. CDR3 residues: CASRPGRGETAFF. CDR3 in DNA: TGTGCCAGCAGACCGGGCCGCGGGGAGACGGCTTTCTTT.

The CDR3 protein is CASRITGSNQPQHF. The CDR3 nucleotides read TGTGCCAGCAGAATTACAGGGAGCAATCAGCCCCAGCATTTT. The chain joins TRBV28 to TRBJ1-5; weak D call: TRBD1 (6 bases). The CDR3 loop spans 14 amino acids. V lost 6 bases and J 1 base, leaving 10 bases between the germline ends. Germline CDR1 is MDHEN and CDR2 is SYDVKM.

The count of this clone is one. The chain recombines TRBV5-1 with TRBJ2-1; TRBD2 matches 12 bases. Germline V lookup: CDR1 SGHRS, CDR2 YFSETQ. Trimming at V came to 0 bases and at J to 5 bases, leaving 3 bases not matched to a gene. The CDR3 spans 16 residues. As DNA, the CDR3 is TGCGCCAGCAGCTTGGGAGGGACTAGCGGGCACAATGAGCAGTTCTTC. Translated: CASSLGGTSGHNEQFF.

V is TRBV7-9 and J is TRBJ2-7; TRBD1 matches at 10 bases. This CDR3 contains 15 residues. Losses at the gene ends were 5 bases for V and 4 bases for J; bases not matched to a gene: 8. CDR1 and CDR2 (germline): SEHNR, FQNEAQ (reference sequence). The CDR3 is CASSPMDRGYYEQYF. The CDR3 coding sequence is TGTGCCAGCAGCCCAATGGACAGGGGGTATTACGAGCAGTACTTC.

This clone was seen only once. The CDR3 DNA reads TGTGCCAGCAGTCGCCGGGACAGGGGGATTATCGGGGAGCTGTTTTTT. It encodes CASSRRDRGIIGELFF. This chain connects TRBV6-6 to TRBJ2-2; 11 bases are a match to TRBD1. The CDR3 has 16 amino acids. V trimming: 5 bases; J trimming: 7 bases; junction bases outside the gene matches: 9. CDR1 MNHNY and CDR2 SVGAGI come from the germline V gene (reference sequence).